A selection of T cell receptor beta chains follows, all from one sample in a study of T cells in Graves' hyperthyroidism and ophthalmopathy. TCRdb reprocessed the multiplex PCR reads with MiXCR, giving one entry per CDR3 protein. The sample shows approximately 710,000 distinct CDR3 sequences, around a sixth of them seen only once. The sample was blood. All receptors derive from a man aged 45 to 65 with Graves' hyperthyroidism. The CDR3 runs from the conserved cysteine through the conserved F or W. A D gene is named only where the DNA matches it firmly. Size tells how often a clone was seen (once, few, many) or the class of an expanded clone, and some rows leave it out.

D gene: -
V gene: TRBV4-2
J gene: TRBJ2-1
clone size: -
CDR3 protein: CASSQGVQGSYNEQFF
CDR3 DNA: TGTGCCAGCAGCCAAGGCGTACAGGGTTCCTACAATGAGCAGTTCTTC

D gene: -
V gene: TRBV6-9
J gene: TRBJ2-2
clone size: once
CDR3 protein: CDSSYARRNTGELFF
CDR3 DNA: TGTGACAGCAGTTACGCCAGGCGGAACACCGGGGAGCTGTTTTTT

D gene: -
V gene: TRBV19
J gene: TRBJ1-1
clone size: -
CDR3 protein: CASRITGTQNTEAFF
CDR3 DNA: TGTGCCAGTAGGATTACCGGGACACAGAACACTGAAGCTTTCTTT

D gene: TRBD1
V gene: TRBV27
J gene: TRBJ2-5
clone size: few
CDR3 protein: CASSWQGDETQYF
CDR3 DNA: TGTGCCAGCAGTTGGCAGGGGGATGAGACCCAGTACTTC

D gene: -
V gene: TRBV5-1
J gene: TRBJ2-5
clone size: many
CDR3 protein: CASSLGYISGIRETQYF
CDR3 DNA: TGCGCCAGCAGCTTGGGGTACATTAGCGGAATTAGAGAGACCCAGTACTTC

D gene: -
V gene: TRBV11-2
J gene: TRBJ2-5
clone size: many
CDR3 protein: CASSLPPRAETQYF
CDR3 DNA: TGTGCCAGCAGCTTACCTCCGCGGGCAGAGACCCAGTACTTC

D gene: -
V gene: TRBV19
J gene: TRBJ2-1
clone size: few
CDR3 protein: CASSFLTPSYNEQFF
CDR3 DNA: TGTGCCAGTAGTTTTTTGACACCCTCCTACAATGAGCAGTTCTTC

D gene: -
V gene: TRBV9
J gene: TRBJ2-2
clone size: many
CDR3 protein: CASSVGGTTGELFF
CDR3 DNA: TGTGCCAGCAGCGTTGGAGGGACCACCGGGGAGCTGTTTTTT

D gene: TRBD2
V gene: TRBV3-1
J gene: TRBJ2-4
clone size: few
CDR3 protein: CASTSGSEIKNIQYF
CDR3 DNA: TGTGCCAGCACTAGCGGGAGTGAGATAAAAAACATTCAGTACTTC

D gene: -
V gene: TRBV28
J gene: TRBJ1-1
clone size: -
CDR3 protein: CASSLGQWNTEAFF
CDR3 DNA: TGTGCCAGCAGTTTAGGACAGTGGAACACTGAAGCTTTCTTT

D gene: -
V gene: TRBV6-1
J gene: TRBJ1-2
clone size: many
CDR3 protein: CASSSTLGGNYGYTF
CDR3 DNA: TGTGCCAGCAGCTCTACTCTGGGAGGGAACTATGGCTACACCTTC

D gene: -
V gene: TRBV3-1
J gene: TRBJ1-1
clone size: -
CDR3 protein: CASSQDRVGKTEAFF
CDR3 DNA: TGTGCCAGCAGCCAAGATCGGGTGGGGAAGACTGAAGCTTTCTTT

D gene: TRBD1
V gene: TRBV7-9
J gene: TRBJ2-4
clone size: few
CDR3 protein: CASSSTPTGLAKNIQYF
CDR3 DNA: TGTGCCAGCAGCTCCACTCCGACAGGGCTCGCCAAAAACATTCAGTACTTC

D gene: TRBD1
V gene: TRBV7-8
J gene: TRBJ1-5
clone size: few
CDR3 protein: CASSSPPGTGSQPQHF
CDR3 DNA: TGTGCCAGCAGCAGTCCCCCCGGGACAGGGAGTCAGCCCCAGCATTTT

D gene: TRBD1
V gene: TRBV7-3
J gene: TRBJ2-3
clone size: many
CDR3 protein: CASSLTGQSDTQYF
CDR3 DNA: TGTGCCAGCAGCTTAACGGGACAGTCAGATACGCAGTATTTT

D gene: TRBD1
V gene: TRBV6-2/TRBV6-3
J gene: TRBJ1-1
clone size: -
CDR3 protein: CASSYGPGQGAKGAEAFF
CDR3 DNA: TGTGCCAGCAGTTACGGACCGGGACAGGGGGCGAAGGGCGCTGAAGCTTTCTTT

D gene: TRBD2
V gene: TRBV6-5
J gene: TRBJ2-2
clone size: -
CDR3 protein: CASSYSDGGGYTGELFF
CDR3 DNA: TGTGCCAGCAGTTACTCTGACGGGGGGGGATACACCGGGGAGCTGTTTTTT

D gene: -
V gene: TRBV11-2
J gene: TRBJ1-1
clone size: many
CDR3 protein: CASSLKPYMNTEAFF
CDR3 DNA: TGTGCCAGCAGCTTAAAACCTTACATGAACACTGAAGCTTTCTTT

D gene: -
V gene: TRBV3-1
J gene: TRBJ2-7
clone size: few
CDR3 protein: CASSQESGSSYEQYF
CDR3 DNA: TGTGCCAGCAGCCAAGAGTCAGGGAGCTCCTACGAGCAGTACTTC

D gene: TRBD2
V gene: TRBV2
J gene: TRBJ2-2
clone size: few
CDR3 protein: CASGDRGTSGLSDTGELFF
CDR3 DNA: TGTGCCAGTGGGGACCGGGGGACTAGCGGGCTTTCGGACACCGGGGAGCTGTTTTTT

D gene: TRBD2
V gene: TRBV10-3
J gene: TRBJ2-7
clone size: many
CDR3 protein: CAISQTAGTSGSYEQYF
CDR3 DNA: TGTGCCATCAGCCAAACTGCCGGGACTAGCGGATCCTACGAGCAGTACTTC

D gene: -
V gene: TRBV12-3/TRBV12-4
J gene: TRBJ1-2
clone size: many
CDR3 protein: CASSSRRGYYGYTF
CDR3 DNA: TGTGCCAGCAGTTCAAGGAGGGGCTACTATGGCTACACCTTC

D gene: -
V gene: TRBV5-1
J gene: TRBJ2-7
clone size: -
CDR3 protein: CASSPGQIRYEQYF
CDR3 DNA: TGCGCCAGCAGCCCCGGACAGATAAGGTACGAGCAGTACTTC

D gene: TRBD2
V gene: TRBV9
J gene: TRBJ2-1
clone size: few
CDR3 protein: CASTRGGSYSYNEQFF
CDR3 DNA: TGTGCCAGCACCCGCGGGGGGTCCTACTCCTACAATGAGCAGTTCTTC

D gene: -
V gene: TRBV7-3
J gene: TRBJ2-1
clone size: many
CDR3 protein: CASSLTVYNEQFF
CDR3 DNA: TGTGCCAGCAGCTTGACAGTCTACAATGAGCAGTTCTTC

D gene: TRBD2
V gene: TRBV28
J gene: TRBJ2-3
clone size: -
CDR3 protein: CASRLGLAGDTQYF
CDR3 DNA: TGTGCCAGCAGACTAGGCCTAGCGGGAGATACGCAGTATTTT

D gene: TRBD1
V gene: TRBV2
J gene: TRBJ2-5
clone size: many
CDR3 protein: CASMGQGETQYF
CDR3 DNA: TGTGCCAGCATGGGACAGGGAGAGACCCAGTACTTC

D gene: TRBD1
V gene: TRBV13
J gene: TRBJ1-6
clone size: few
CDR3 protein: CASSLGPLDRVTLHF
CDR3 DNA: TGTGCCAGCAGCTTAGGCCCCCTAGACAGGGTAACACTCCACTTT

D gene: -
V gene: TRBV28
J gene: TRBJ1-1
clone size: many
CDR3 protein: CASSLSSGRLAFF
CDR3 DNA: TGTGCCAGCAGTTTGAGTTCGGGACGGTTAGCTTTCTTT